This T cell receptor (beta chain) was found in a study of radiation and T cells in renal cell carcinoma. Study overall: Nephrectomy followed 15 Gy stereotactic body radiation by 4 weeks.

The study, taken as a whole, reports: Baseline intratumoral clonotype presence is unknown without pretreatment biopsies. From baseline, blood top tumor clonotypes peaked at 2 weeks post-radiation.

Described time point: baseline pretreatment blood. Treatment in this sample: 15 Gy SBRT to primary tumor, nephrectomy 4 weeks later. TCRdb's table, derived via immunoSEQ multiplex PCR, lists solely in-frame clones and lacks some. The profile covers about 150,000 clones, with around 89% appearing a single time and 4.1% taken by the ten largest. This clone appeared once. The antigen is unknown. The specimen comprised blood, sampled from a patient whose treatment included radiotherapy and nephrectomy. This TCR derives from a woman in her seventies with renal cell carcinoma.

DNA for the CDR3: TGTGCCAGCAGGAGGGGGACAGCGAACACCGGGGAGCTGTTTTTT. Amino acid sequence: CASRRGTANTGELFF. V and J are TRBV6-1 and TRBJ2-2, with 7 bases identical to TRBD1. Trimming removed 6 bases from V and 0 bases from J; junction bases left unmatched: 4. The CDR3 spans 15 residues. Germline lookup yields CDR1 MNHNS and CDR2 SASEGT.